What follows are 32 T cell receptor beta chains derived from one specimen sequenced in a study of radiotherapy plus CTLA-4 blockade in lung cancer. Only in-frame clones appear in the TCRdb table, and some are missing; sequencing was by immunoSEQ multiplex PCR. The table has about 81,000 clones, roughly 70% seen once. Specimen: peripheral blood, collected from a patient treated with radiotherapy plus ipilimumab. These TCRs come from a human donor with non-small cell lung cancer that progressed on radiotherapy plus ipilimumab.

The chain combines TRBV7-3 with TRBJ1-2; TRBD1 might be the D (6 bases). Germline lookup yields CDR1 SGHTA and CDR2 FQGTGA. There are 13 residues in the CDR3. With 4 bases removed from V and 4 bases from J, the gap between germline ends came to 10 bases. CDR3 loop: CASSSTGLYGYTF. The CDR3 nucleotides are TGTGCCAGCAGCTCGACAGGCCTCTATGGCTACACCTTC. The full variable domain, completed using reference TRBV7-3 and TRBJ1-2, is GAGVSQTPSNKVTEKGKYVELRCDPISGHTALYWYRQSLGQGPEFLIYFQGTGAADDSGLPNDRFFAVRPEGSVSTLKIQRTERGDSAVYLCASSSTGLYGYTFGSGTRLTVV.

V usage is TRBV9 and J usage is TRBJ1-2; D is perhaps TRBD1 (6 bases). Between the trimmed V and J ends, which lost 3 bases and 4 bases, there was a span of 10 bases. This CDR3 comprises 13 residues. Germline V gives CDR1 SGDLS, CDR2 YYNGEE. In DNA form, the CDR3 reads TGTGCCAGCAGCGGGCAGGGGTCCTATGGCTACACCTTC. It specifies CASSGQGSYGYTF.

The chain carries TRBV29-1 and TRBJ1-4; TRBD1 is a possible D gene (5 bases). The CDR3 has 14 residues. Germline-derived CDR1 and CDR2 are SQVTM and ANQGSEA. V was pared by 4 bases and J by 2 bases, with 11 bases between. CDR3 in amino acids: CSVGKGTTNEKLFF. The CDR3, as DNA: TGCAGCGTTGGTAAAGGGACGACTAATGAAAAACTGTTTTTT.

This clone appeared a single time. This chain uses TRBV19 with TRBJ2-1; 8 bases agree with TRBD2. CDR3 length equals 14 residues. Looked up from germline, CDR1 is LNHDA and CDR2 is SQIVND (reference sequence). V shed 9 bases and J 5 bases; nucleotides not matched to a gene: 9. In nucleotides, the CDR3 is TGTGCCAGCCGATATGGAGCGGGGGACAATGAGCAGTTCTTC. Translation: CASRYGAGDNEQFF.

The chain employs TRBV29-1 and TRBJ2-7; the D is unclear. CDR1 SQVTM and CDR2 ANQGSEA come from the germline V gene. The CDR3 is made up of 11 amino acids. Trimming left V 5 bases short and J 1 base short, with 6 bases between. This CDR3 is CSVSRSYEQYF. The DNA of the CDR3 is TGCAGCGTTAGTAGATCCTACGAGCAGTACTTC.

V is TRBV15 and J is TRBJ1-1, with D unresolved. CDR3 length: 16 amino acids. The germline CDR1 and CDR2 sequences are LNHNV and YYDKDF (reference sequence). Trimming shortened V by 3 bases and J by 7 bases, and 21 bases separated the two germline ends. The CDR3 nucleotides are TGTGCCACCAGCAGCGATTTGTTGGGCAACGGGGTTGAAGCTTTCTTT. Translating it yields CATSSDLLGNGVEAFF. Together with reference TRBV15 and TRBJ1-1, the CDR3 gives the full variable domain: DAMVIQNPRYQVTQFGKPVTLSCSQTLNHNVMYWYQQKSSQAPKLLFHYYDKDFNNEADTPDNFQSRRPNTSFCFLDIRSPGLGDTAMYLCATSSDLLGNGVEAFFGQGTRLTVV.

This clone showed up just a few times. The V call is TRBV10-3, the J call TRBJ2-1, with D tentatively TRBD1 (6 bases). V was clipped by 11 bases and J by 7 bases, with 21 bases between them. Germline V CDR1 and CDR2: ENHRY, SYGVKD. The CDR3 covers 14 residues. DNA for the CDR3: TGTGCCTCTCAAGACAGGTTGAAGGATAATGAGCAGTTCTTC. Translating gives CASQDRLKDNEQFF.

J is TRBJ2-7 and V is TRBV6-5, with D perhaps TRBD1 (5 bases). This CDR3 contains 15 residues. The ends were cut back, 0 bases at V and 6 bases at J, with 15 bases in the middle. CDR1 and CDR2 (germline): MNHEY, SVGAGI. The CDR3 sequence is CASSYSWTTVGEQYF. DNA of the CDR3: TGTGCCAGCAGTTACTCCTGGACAACTGTAGGCGAGCAGTACTTC.

The chain recombines TRBV5-1 with TRBJ2-2; no reliable D call. The CDR3 sequence is 15 residues long. The V and J ends lost 5 bases and 3 bases respectively, with 14 bases between them. The germline V gene has CDR1 SGHRS and CDR2 YFSETQ. DNA of the CDR3: TGCGCCAGCAGTAGAAGACAAACATACACCGGGGAGCTGTTTTTT. Protein product: CASSRRQTYTGELFF.

The chain links TRBV4-1 to TRBJ1-6, with D perhaps matching TRBD1 (6 bases). V was trimmed by 0 bases and J by 10 bases, leaving 16 bases between them. The germline V gene has CDR1 MGHRA and CDR2 YSYEKL. This CDR3 is built from 16 residues. Here the CDR3 DNA reads TGCGCCAGCAGCCAAGATGGGGGCACCGGCTGGTCACCCCTCCACTTT. As protein: CASSQDGGTGWSPLHF.

The V and J genes are TRBV5-1 and TRBJ2-1; possible D gene TRBD2, 7 bases. This CDR3 comprises 15 residues. CDR1 SGHRS and CDR2 YFSETQ come from the germline V gene. V was trimmed by 0 bases and J by 8 bases, leaving 15 bases between them. CDR3 protein: CASSLDGGGRDEQFF. In DNA form, the CDR3 reads TGCGCCAGCAGCTTGGATGGCGGGGGCCGCGATGAGCAGTTCTTC.

The gene calls are TRBV6-4 and TRBJ1-1, with 10 bases identical to TRBD1. The CDR3 runs 14 residues. Germline assignment: CDR1 MRHNA and CDR2 SNTAGT. V dropped 2 bases and J dropped 9; count of bases not matched to a gene: 6. In DNA form, the CDR3 reads TGTGCCAGCAGTGACGGGACAGGGGCGACCCAAGCTTTCTTT. Its translation: CASSDGTGATQAFF.

This clone has more than one count but fewer than ten. The chain links TRBV5-1 to TRBJ2-7; 11 bases fit TRBD1. After removal of 1 base from V and 4 bases from J, the junction contained 4 bases not matched to a gene. Germline loops: CDR1 SGHRS, CDR2 YFSETQ. The CDR3 is 15 residues long. CDR3 region: CASSLMGTGGYEQYF. The CDR3 DNA follows: TGCGCCAGCAGCTTGATGGGGACAGGGGGTTACGAGCAGTACTTC.

The gene calls are TRBV18 and TRBJ1-6; unclear D gene. The V gene's germline CDR1 is KGHSH and CDR2 LQKENI. Trimming pared 0 bases from V and 1 base from J, leaving 4 bases between. There are 15 residues in the CDR3. This CDR3 reads CASSPPRSYNSPLHF. The DNA for the CDR3 is TGTGCCAGCTCACCACCGCGATCCTATAATTCACCCCTCCACTTT.

The rearrangement joins TRBV9 to TRBJ2-6; 10 bases fit TRBD1. V lost 3 bases and J lost 4; bases outside the gene matches: 13. CDR3 length: 19 amino acids. Germline loops: CDR1 SGDLS, CDR2 YYNGEE. CDR3 in amino acids: CASSASTGTGASGANVLTF. The DNA of the CDR3 is TGTGCCAGCAGCGCATCTACCGGGACAGGGGCTTCGGGGGCCAACGTCCTGACTTTC.

This clone is a singleton in its sample. This chain's CDR3 is CASRTGGSGGYTF. In DNA, the CDR3 is TGTGCCAGCAGGACAGGGGGATCGGGAGGCTACACCTTC. V usage is TRBV6-5 and J usage is TRBJ1-2; the match to TRBD1 covers 9 bases. J lost 8 bases, V lost 6 bases, and 7 bases had no gene match. Germline V gene data show CDR1 as MNHEY and CDR2 as SVGAGI. The CDR3 sequence is 13 residues long.

This rearrangement joins TRBV5-4 to TRBJ1-2; D is undetermined. Germline V CDR1 and CDR2: SGHNT, YYREEE (reference sequence). V was trimmed by 0 bases and J by 1 base, leaving 10 bases between them. This CDR3 has 15 amino acids. The CDR3 DNA follows: TGTGCCAGCAGCTTGGGGGCACGGAATAACTATGGCTACACCTTC. This encodes CASSLGARNNYGYTF.

The chain uses TRBV27 and TRBJ2-1, with TRBD2 matching over 7 bases. The V gene's germline CDR1 is MNHEY and CDR2 SMNVEV (reference sequence). Germline trimming cut 6 bases from V and 4 bases from J; bases unmatched to any gene: 6. This CDR3 contains 14 residues. As DNA, the CDR3 is TGTGCCAGCAGCCGACTAGCCTTATACAATGAGCAGTTCTTC. Its translation is CASSRLALYNEQFF.

The genes are TRBV6-1 and TRBJ1-5, with no clear D. Trimming removed 7 bases from V and 3 bases from J, with 7 bases in between. Germline CDR1 is MNHNS and CDR2 is SASEGT. The CDR3 totals 12 residues. This CDR3 reads CASIGDNQPQHF. In nucleotides, the CDR3 is TGTGCCAGCATCGGAGACAATCAGCCCCAGCATTTT.

The gene calls are TRBV2 and TRBJ2-7; D is uncertain. The V gene lost 2 bases and the J gene lost 4 bases, with 12 bases spanning the gap. Germline V gene sequence: CDR1 SNHLY, CDR2 FYNNEI. This CDR3 is built from 14 residues. CDR3 DNA sequence: TGTGCCAGCAGTGAAATGGGGTTTGGGTACGAGCAGTACTTC. Protein sequence: CASSEMGFGYEQYF.

This clone has a handful of counts. The rearrangement joins TRBV29-1 to TRBJ2-2; 9 nucleotides align to TRBD2. The CDR3 length is 13 residues. CDR1 is SQVTM and CDR2 is ANQGSEA in the germline V gene. With V trimmed by 4 bases and J by 7 bases, 4 bases remained unmatched. In DNA form, the CDR3 reads TGCAGCGTTGCTAGCGGGGAGGACGGGGAGCTGTTTTTT. It encodes CSVASGEDGELFF.

The chain combines TRBV11-2 with TRBJ2-3; 13 positions match TRBD2. Trimming took 5 bases from V and 9 from J; bases not matched to a gene: 2. This CDR3 spans 13 amino acids. Germline lookup yields CDR1 SGHAT and CDR2 FQNNGV. The CDR3 region has the DNA TGTGCCAGCAGCCTACTAGCGGGGGGGACGCAGTATTTT. Translating gives CASSLLAGGTQYF.

V is TRBV27 and J is TRBJ2-4, with TRBD1 matching over 8 bases. The CDR3 has 12 residues. J was trimmed by 11 bases and V by 3 bases; bases with no gene match: 3. The V gene's germline CDR1 is MNHEY and CDR2 SMNVEV (reference sequence). The CDR3 DNA reads TGTGCCAGCAGTTTCGGGACAGGTCTTCAGTACTTC. Translating it yields CASSFGTGLQYF.

About this clone itself: Sequence at one end of the junction differs from germline and may be a read error. The chain joins TRBV10-3 to TRBJ2-7; unclear D gene. CDR3 length: 14 amino acids. Germline CDR1 reads ENHRY; CDR2 reads SYGVKD. As DNA, the CDR3 is TGTGCCAGCAGTCCAACGGACCGAACCTACGAGCAGTACTTC. Its translation: CASSPTDRTYEQYF.

The gene calls are TRBV5-1 and TRBJ2-5, with D possibly being TRBD1 (5 bases). Per germline, CDR1 SGHRS and CDR2 YFSETQ. Trimming shortened V by 6 bases and J by 2 bases, and 11 bases separated the two germline ends. The CDR3 covers 13 residues. CDR3 in amino acids: CASNPGRQETQYF. DNA for the CDR3: TGCGCCAGCAACCCAGGGCGGCAAGAGACCCAGTACTTC.

This rearrangement joins TRBV7-2 to TRBJ1-5; D is unresolved. V was trimmed by 5 bases and J by 0 bases, leaving 17 bases between them. Germline lookup yields CDR1 SGHTA and CDR2 FQGNSA. The CDR3 length is 17 residues. Written as DNA, the CDR3 is TGTGCCAGCAGCCTAATAGGTGTAGGGCCTAGCAATCAGCCCCAGCATTTT. Its translation: CASSLIGVGPSNQPQHF.

Points on this clone: This same CDR3 is encoded by further DNA sequences in the sample. V usage is TRBV27 and J usage is TRBJ1-1; D ambiguous. Germline V lookup: CDR1 MNHEY, CDR2 SMNVEV (reference sequence). The CDR3 covers 13 residues. The V end was cut by 0 bases, the J end by 7 bases, with 9 bases between. CDR3: CASSLSRQNEAFF. In nucleotides, the CDR3 is TGTGCCAGCAGTTTATCCCGACAAAATGAAGCTTTCTTT.

This clone was picked up a small number of times. This chain joins TRBV5-1 and TRBJ2-1; 10 nucleotides align to TRBD2. The junction had 9 bases not matched to a gene; V was cut back by 5 bases and J by 7 bases. Germline CDR1 reads SGHRS; CDR2 reads YFSETQ. CDR3 length equals 15 residues. The CDR3 loop reads CASRMTSGPGNEQFF. CDR3 DNA sequence: TGCGCCAGCAGGATGACTAGCGGGCCTGGGAATGAGCAGTTCTTC. Full variable domain (outside the CDR3, taken from reference TRBV5-1 and TRBJ2-1): KAGVTQTPRYLIKTRGQQVTLSCSPISGHRSVSWYQQTPGQGLQFLFEYFSETQRNKGNFPGRFSGRQFSNSRSEMNVSTLELGDSALYLCASRMTSGPGNEQFFGPGTRLTVL.

This sequence joins TRBV6-1 and TRBJ1-1; no firm D call. Trimming removed 8 bases from V and 5 bases from J, with 12 bases in between. Germline V CDR1 and CDR2: MNHNS, SASEGT. The CDR3 has 12 amino acids. The DNA for the CDR3 is TGTGCCAGCCGCGGACCCCCTACTGAAGCTTTCTTT. Translating it yields CASRGPPTEAFF.

The table lists this clone with a few counts. The sample has other DNA sequences that encode this CDR3 too. This chain links TRBV28 with TRBJ1-2, with TRBD1 as a possible D gene (5 bases). There are 13 residues in the CDR3. The ends were cut back, 2 bases at V and 2 bases at J, with 6 bases in the middle. Looked up from germline, CDR1 is MDHEN and CDR2 is SYDVKM. CDR3 residues: CASSLQGNYGYTF. DNA for the CDR3: TGTGCCAGCAGTTTACAGGGCAACTATGGCTACACCTTC.

The V and J genes are TRBV5-1 and TRBJ2-5, with TRBD2 matching over 13 bases. In germline, CDR1 is SGHRS, CDR2 YFSETQ. The V gene end was trimmed by 4 bases and the J gene end by 1 base; junction bases not matched to a gene: 7. CDR3 size: 17 residues. The CDR3 spells CASSPGLAGTLQETQYF. CDR3 nucleotide sequence: TGCGCCAGCAGCCCGGGACTAGCGGGGACCCTCCAAGAGACCCAGTACTTC.

This chain links TRBV5-1 with TRBJ2-2; the D call may be TRBD1 or TRBD2 (5 bases each). Trimming took off 0 bases at V and 8 bases at J, with 11 bases between the two ends. Germline V CDR1 and CDR2: SGHRS, YFSETQ. The CDR3 contains 14 residues. The CDR3, as DNA: TGCGCCAGCAGCTTGGACAGGAGGCTGGGGGAGCTGTTTTTT. Protein sequence: CASSLDRRLGELFF.